The text below deals with one TCR beta chain. The sample originates from a study of cytomegalovirus exposure and HLA in healthy donors. TCRdb's copy holds only in-frame clones and misses some; the assay was immunoSEQ multiplex PCR. The table shows 130,000 to 150,000 clones, with roughly 89% occurring only once. The germline gives CDR1 KGHSH, CDR2 LQKENI. The CDR3 contains 18 residues. V lost 2 bases and J 0 bases, leaving 14 bases between the germline ends. What was sequenced was PBMCs. V usage is TRBV18 and J usage is TRBJ2-6; TRBD2 is a possible D gene (7 bases). The clonotype was recovered from a woman aged 18 to 35 in good health and CMV-seropositive. CDR3 residues: CASSPATGGGSGANVLTF. CDR3 DNA sequence: TGTGCCAGCTCACCAGCCACGGGGGGCGGCTCTGGGGCCAACGTCCTGACTTTC. Filled out from reference TRBV18 and TRBJ2-6, the complete variable domain reads NAGVMQNPRHLVRRRGQEARLRCSPMKGHSHVYWYRQLPEEGLKFMVYLQKENIIDESGMPKERFSAEFPKEGPSILRIQQVVRGDSAAYFCASSPATGGGSGANVLTFGAGSRLTVL.